This entry lists 27 T cell receptor beta chains sequenced from one sample in a study of blood T cell repertoires in COVID-19. Data came from immunoSEQ multiplex PCR; TCRdb stores just in-frame clones and leaves some out. The data show 200,000 to 300,000 clones, around 83% seen once. Sample: peripheral blood. The receptor source for this set is a woman between 35 and 50 years old who had recovered from COVID-19.

The chain carries TRBV24-1 and TRBJ2-7, with 8 bases fitting TRBD1. Germline CDR1 reads KGHDR; CDR2 reads SFDVKD. The V and J ends lost 9 bases and 5 bases, in that order; junction bases with no gene match: 17. The CDR3 loop spans 16 amino acids. The CDR3 DNA reads as TGTGCCACCTCTTCCCCCAGGGACAGGCGGCCGGACGAGCAGTACTTC. This encodes CATSSPRDRRPDEQYF.

This chain connects TRBV5-1 to TRBJ1-5, with a possible D match to TRBD1 (5 bases). V lost 0 bases and J 1 base, leaving 8 bases between the germline ends. The CDR3 contains 15 residues. From germline, CDR1 is SGHRS and CDR2 YFSETQ. The CDR3 coding sequence is TGCGCCAGCAGCTTGGCAGGGATGAGCAATCAGCCCCAGCATTTT. Translation gives CASSLAGMSNQPQHF.

CDR3 region: CASSGGAWDTQYF. CDR3 DNA: TGTGCCAGCAGCGGGGGGGCCTGGGATACGCAGTATTTT. The chain is built from TRBV28 and TRBJ2-3, with 8 bases aligning to TRBD2. This CDR3 region has 13 residues. V lost 6 bases and J lost 6; bases outside the gene matches: 5. From germline, CDR1 is MDHEN and CDR2 SYDVKM.

The V and J genes are TRBV2 and TRBJ2-3; 9 bases line up with TRBD1. Trimming took 6 bases from V and 3 from J; bases not matched to a gene: 10. CDR1 and CDR2 from the germline V gene are SNHLY and FYNNEI. The CDR3 is made up of 16 amino acids. CDR3 nucleotides: TGTGCCAGCAGCGACGGGACAGGGATATATACAGATACGCAGTATTTT. Its translation: CASSDGTGIYTDTQYF. Filled out from reference TRBV2 and TRBJ2-3, the complete variable domain reads EPEVTQTPSHQVTQMGQEVILRCVPISNHLYFYWYRQILGQKVEFLVSFYNNEISEKSEIFDDQFSVERPDGSNFTLKIRSTKLEDSAMYFCASSDGTGIYTDTQYFGPGTRLTVL.

V is TRBV18 and J is TRBJ2-3, with a tentative D call TRBD2 (5 bases). From germline, CDR1 is KGHSH and CDR2 LQKENI. The V end was cut by 5 bases, the J end by 3 bases, with 6 bases between. The length of the CDR3 is 12 residues. CDR3 amino acids: CASSRETDTQYF. In DNA, the CDR3 is TGTGCCAGCTCAAGGGAGACAGATACGCAGTATTTT.

The chain joins TRBV3-1 (or the pseudogene TRBV3-2) to TRBJ2-3; 8 nucleotides match TRBD1. The length of the CDR3 is 14 residues. V dropped 4 bases and J dropped 1; count of bases not matched to a gene: 1. Per the germline V gene, CDR1 is LGHDT and CDR2 is YNNKEL (reference sequence). The CDR3 DNA reads TGTGCCAGCAGCCCGACAGGGGGCACAGATACGCAGTATTTT. It is translated as CASSPTGGTDTQYF.

The rearrangement uses TRBV2 and TRBJ2-5; 9 positions agree with TRBD2. With 8 bases clipped from V and 4 bases from J, the junction kept 5 bases outside the gene matches. This CDR3 is built from 13 residues. Germline V gene data show CDR1 as SNHLY and CDR2 as FYNNEI. The CDR3 loop is CASDAGGRETQYF. In nucleotides, the CDR3 is TGTGCCAGCGATGCGGGGGGGAGAGAGACCCAGTACTTC.

V and J are TRBV5-1 and TRBJ2-7; 11 nucleotides agree with TRBD2. Germline V lookup: CDR1 SGHRS, CDR2 YFSETQ. The CDR3 has 15 residues. Trimming removed 4 bases from V and 2 bases from J; junction bases left unmatched: 5. CDR3 DNA: TGCGCCAGCAGCCCGACTAGCGGGGCTACCTACGAGCAGTACTTC. It translates to CASSPTSGATYEQYF.

V is TRBV2 and J is TRBJ1-4, with 10 bases matching TRBD1. V was pared by 9 bases and J by 5 bases, with 6 bases of the junction left unmatched. CDR1 is SNHLY and CDR2 is FYNNEI in the germline V gene. The CDR3 runs 14 residues. CDR3 loop: CARRPGQGNEKLFF. The CDR3 DNA reads as TGTGCCAGACGACCGGGACAGGGGAATGAAAAACTGTTTTTT.

This sequence joins TRBV2 and TRBJ1-4, with 8 bases fitting TRBD1. Unmatched junction bases numbered 11, after V lost 6 bases and J lost 8 bases. The germline CDR1 and CDR2 sequences are SNHLY and FYNNEI. The length of the CDR3 is 15 residues. For the CDR3, the DNA is TGTGCCAGCAGCCGAGAGACAGGGGTTGGGGAAAAACTGTTTTTT. Its translation: CASSRETGVGEKLFF.

The chain links TRBV5-1 to TRBJ1-2, with 11 bases lining up with TRBD1. The germline gives CDR1 SGHRS, CDR2 YFSETQ. The CDR3 extends over 14 amino acids. Unmatched junction bases numbered 2, after V lost 3 bases and J lost 4 bases. The CDR3: CASSWTGGTYGYTF. CDR3 in DNA: TGCGCCAGCAGCTGGACAGGGGGCACCTATGGCTACACCTTC.

The chain has TRBV19 and TRBJ1-5, with 7 bases identical to TRBD1. The germline gives CDR1 LNHDA, CDR2 SQIVND (reference sequence). The length of the CDR3 is 15 residues. After removal of 1 base from V and 9 bases from J, the junction contained 9 bases not matched to a gene. For the CDR3, the DNA is TGTGCCAGTAGTATAGCGAACAGGGGTCCGAGGCCCCAGCATTTT. It is translated as CASSIANRGPRPQHF.

The chain has TRBV5-4 and TRBJ2-7, with 9 nucleotides matching TRBD1. The CDR3 sequence is 13 residues long. The V and J ends lost 4 bases and 5 bases, in that order; junction bases with no gene match: 4. Germline V CDR1 and CDR2: SGHNT, YYREEE (reference sequence). The CDR3 sequence is CASSQGQGNEQYF. CDR3 DNA sequence: TGTGCCAGCAGCCAAGGACAGGGGAACGAGCAGTACTTC. Full variable domain (outside the CDR3, taken from reference TRBV5-4 and TRBJ2-7): ETGVTQSPTHLIKTRGQQVTLRCSSQSGHNTVSWYQQALGQGPQFIFQYYREEENGRGNFPPRFSGLQFPNYSSELNVNALELDDSALYLCASSQGQGNEQYFGPGTRLTVT.

As concerns this clone: An end of the junction differs from the germline gene, which may be a read error. The chain uses TRBV12-5 and TRBJ2-1, with TRBD2 matching over 8 bases. The CDR3 contains 19 residues. Germline V CDR1 and CDR2: LGHNT, FRNRAP. CDR3 in DNA: TGTGCTAGTGGTTTGGTACGACGAGGGGGACTAGTAATTTACAGTGAGCAGTTCTTC. Residues: CASGLVRRGGLVIYSEQFF. Together with reference TRBV12-5 and TRBJ2-1, the CDR3 gives the full variable domain: DARVTQTPRHKVTEMGQEVTMRCQPILGHNTVFWYRQTMMQGLELLAYFRNRAPLDDSGMPKDRFSAEMPDATLATLKIQPSEPRDSAVYFCASGLVRRGGLVIYSEQFFGPGTRLTVL.

The rearrangement uses TRBV7-9 and TRBJ1-6; D is unclear. Germline lookup yields CDR1 SEHNR and CDR2 FQNEAQ (reference sequence). V lost 1 base to trimming and J lost 0 bases, with 7 bases between them. The CDR3 spans 16 residues. This CDR3 is CASSLGGLSYNSPLHF. The CDR3 DNA follows: TGTGCCAGCAGCTTAGGAGGGCTCTCCTATAATTCACCCCTCCACTTT.

The chain recombines TRBV19 with TRBJ1-4; 7 bases map to TRBD1. The germline V gene has CDR1 LNHDA and CDR2 SQIVND (reference sequence). This CDR3 spans 16 amino acids. J was trimmed by 0 bases and V by 8 bases; bases with no gene match: 9. The CDR3 region is CASGRDSTSTNEKLFF. The CDR3 region has the DNA TGTGCCAGTGGCCGGGACAGTACCTCAACTAATGAAAAACTGTTTTTT.

The rearrangement uses TRBV7-9 and TRBJ2-3; 7 bases fit TRBD2. V trimming: 4 bases; J trimming: 3 bases; junction bases outside the gene matches: 10. The CDR3 spans 16 residues. CDR1 is SEHNR and CDR2 is FQNEAQ in the germline V gene (reference sequence). The CDR3 region has the DNA TGTGCCAGCAGCTCCCCGTACGGGGGGAGAACAGATACGCAGTATTTT. This codes for CASSSPYGGRTDTQYF. Complete variable domain (other parts from reference TRBV7-9 and TRBJ2-3): DTGVSQNPRHKITKRGQNVTFRCDPISEHNRLYWYRQTLGQGPEFLTYFQNEAQLEKSRLLSDRFSAERPKGSFSTLEIQRTEQGDSAMYLCASSSPYGGRTDTQYFGPGTRLTVL.

Here the CDR3 DNA reads TGTGCCAGCAGCATCCCGGTCGGGGGGCTCGCTGGCTACACCTTC. Translation: CASSIPVGGLAGYTF. The V and J genes are TRBV3-1 (or the pseudogene TRBV3-2) and TRBJ1-2, with D maybe TRBD1 (6 bases). The ends were cut back, 5 bases at V and 7 bases at J, with 20 bases in the middle. The CDR3 runs 15 residues. The germline gives CDR1 LGHDT, CDR2 YNNKEL (reference sequence).

In its sample, this clone was seen a few times. The chain recombines TRBV5-1 with TRBJ1-2; 9 bases map to TRBD1. This CDR3 region has 16 residues. Germline V gene data show CDR1 as SGHRS and CDR2 as YFSETQ. V was pared by 0 bases and J by 8 bases, with 11 bases of the junction left unmatched. CDR3 DNA sequence: TGCGCCAGCAGCTTGGAGACTATGGACAGGGGCCGAGGCTACACCTTC. Protein sequence: CASSLETMDRGRGYTF.

The genes are TRBV6-5 and TRBJ2-5; 7 nucleotides line up with TRBD1. This CDR3 spans 16 amino acids. Germline V gives CDR1 MNHEY, CDR2 SVGAGI. V was pared by 0 bases and J by 2 bases, with 6 bases of the junction left unmatched. CDR3 bases: TGTGCCAGCAGTTACTCGATTTCGGGACAGCAAGAGACCCAGTACTTC. It translates to CASSYSISGQQETQYF.

This rearrangement joins TRBV28 to TRBJ2-6; the D gene is possibly TRBD1 (6 bases). Germline V CDR1 and CDR2: MDHEN, SYDVKM. CDR3 length: 15 amino acids. V dropped 4 bases and J dropped 2 bases, with 9 bases sitting between them. The CDR3 is CASSSGAAGANVLTF. CDR3 DNA: TGTGCCAGCAGTTCAGGGGCAGCTGGGGCCAACGTCCTGACTTTC.

V and J are TRBV12-3 or TRBV12-4 and TRBJ2-7; a possible D gene is TRBD1 (5 bases). Trimming took off 6 bases at V and 2 bases at J, with 11 bases between the two ends. The CDR3 covers 13 residues. Here the CDR3 DNA reads TGTGCCAGCAGCCCCAGGGTAACCTACGAGCAGTACTTC. Amino acids: CASSPRVTYEQYF.

The sample holds one count of this clone. V is TRBV14 and J is TRBJ2-5, with a possible D match to TRBD2 (6 bases). The V gene lost 5 bases and the J gene lost 2 bases, with 18 bases spanning the gap. This CDR3 has 16 amino acids. Germline CDR1 SGHDN, CDR2 FVKESK. The CDR3 spells CASSGRAGGWQETQYF. Written as DNA, the CDR3 is TGTGCCAGCAGCGGTCGTGCCGGGGGTTGGCAAGAGACCCAGTACTTC.

The chain carries TRBV12-3 or TRBV12-4 and TRBJ2-5, with D maybe TRBD2 (5 bases). V shed 1 base and J shed 7 bases, with 10 bases lying between them. CDR3 length: 13 residues. CDR3 sequence: CASSLELAWTQYF. CDR3 coding DNA: TGTGCCAGCAGTTTAGAGCTAGCTTGGACCCAGTACTTC.

The gene calls are TRBV27 and TRBJ2-1; 8 nucleotides align to TRBD2. Trimming took 5 bases from V and 2 from J; bases not matched to a gene: 5. This CDR3 has 15 residues. In germline, CDR1 is MNHEY, CDR2 SMNVEV (reference sequence). The CDR3 is CASSRTGGPYNEQFF. CDR3 nucleotide sequence: TGTGCCAGCAGTCGGACGGGGGGGCCCTACAATGAGCAGTTCTTC.

This sequence joins TRBV6-5 and TRBJ2-7, with TRBD2 identical over 8 bases. Trimming took 6 bases from V and 2 from J; bases not matched to a gene: 3. This CDR3 contains 13 residues. Germline CDR1 MNHEY, CDR2 SVGAGI. In DNA, the CDR3 is TGTGCCAGCAGGTTCGGGGGGGCCTACGAGCAGTACTTC. Its translation: CASRFGGAYEQYF.

The rearrangement joins TRBV27 to TRBJ1-1; a weak D match, TRBD1 (5 bases). The germline V gene has CDR1 MNHEY and CDR2 SMNVEV (reference sequence). V lost 6 bases and J 0 bases, leaving 17 bases between the germline ends. The CDR3 consists of 16 residues. The CDR3 DNA reads as TGTGCCAGCAGCTTAAGTGGGGGGGGAATGAACACTGAAGCTTTCTTT. Translated, it gives CASSLSGGGMNTEAFF.